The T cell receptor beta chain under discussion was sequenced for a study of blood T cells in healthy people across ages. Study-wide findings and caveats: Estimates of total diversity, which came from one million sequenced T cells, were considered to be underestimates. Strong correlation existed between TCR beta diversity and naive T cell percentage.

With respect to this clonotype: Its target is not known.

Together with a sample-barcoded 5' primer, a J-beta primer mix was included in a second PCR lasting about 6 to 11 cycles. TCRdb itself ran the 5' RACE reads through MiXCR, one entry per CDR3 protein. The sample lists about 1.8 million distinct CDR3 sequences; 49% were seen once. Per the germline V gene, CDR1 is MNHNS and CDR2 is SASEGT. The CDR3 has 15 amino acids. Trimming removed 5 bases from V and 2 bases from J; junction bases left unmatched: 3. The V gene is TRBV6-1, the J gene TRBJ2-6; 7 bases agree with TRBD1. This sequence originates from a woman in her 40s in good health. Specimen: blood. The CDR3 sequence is CASSTRGTGANVLTF. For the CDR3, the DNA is TGTGCCAGCAGTACCAGGGGGACTGGGGCCAACGTCCTGACTTTC.